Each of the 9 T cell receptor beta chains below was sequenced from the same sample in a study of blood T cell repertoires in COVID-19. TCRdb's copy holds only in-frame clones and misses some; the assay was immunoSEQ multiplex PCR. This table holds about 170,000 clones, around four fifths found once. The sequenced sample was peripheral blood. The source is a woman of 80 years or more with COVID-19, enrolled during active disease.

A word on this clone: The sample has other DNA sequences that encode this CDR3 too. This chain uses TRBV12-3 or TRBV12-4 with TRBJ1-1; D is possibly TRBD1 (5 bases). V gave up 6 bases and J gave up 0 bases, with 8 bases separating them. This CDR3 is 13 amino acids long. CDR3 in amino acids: CASSQTVNTEAFF. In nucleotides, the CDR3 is TGTGCCAGCAGCCAGACAGTGAACACTGAAGCTTTCTTT.

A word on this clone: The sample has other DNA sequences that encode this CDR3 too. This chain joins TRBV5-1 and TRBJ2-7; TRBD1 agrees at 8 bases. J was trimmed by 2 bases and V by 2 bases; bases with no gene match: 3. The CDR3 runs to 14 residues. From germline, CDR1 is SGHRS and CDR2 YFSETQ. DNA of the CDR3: TGCGCCAGCAGCTTAGGGACAGGTACCTACGAGCAGTACTTC. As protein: CASSLGTGTYEQYF. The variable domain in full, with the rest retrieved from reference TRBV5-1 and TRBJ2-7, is KAGVTQTPRYLIKTRGQQVTLSCSPISGHRSVSWYQQTPGQGLQFLFEYFSETQRNKGNFPGRFSGRQFSNSRSEMNVSTLELGDSALYLCASSLGTGTYEQYFGPGTRLTVT.

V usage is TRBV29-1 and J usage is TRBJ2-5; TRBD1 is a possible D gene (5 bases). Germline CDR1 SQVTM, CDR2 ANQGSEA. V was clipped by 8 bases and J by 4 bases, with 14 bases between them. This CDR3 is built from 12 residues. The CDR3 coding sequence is TGCAGCAACCAATGGGGCTTAGAGACCCAGTACTTC. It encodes CSNQWGLETQYF.

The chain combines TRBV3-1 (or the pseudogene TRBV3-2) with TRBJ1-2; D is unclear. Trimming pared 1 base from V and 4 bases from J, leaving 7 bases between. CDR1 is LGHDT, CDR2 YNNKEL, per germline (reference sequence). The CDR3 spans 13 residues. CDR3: CASSQVRTYGYTF. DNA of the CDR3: TGTGCCAGCAGCCAAGTCAGAACCTATGGCTACACCTTC.

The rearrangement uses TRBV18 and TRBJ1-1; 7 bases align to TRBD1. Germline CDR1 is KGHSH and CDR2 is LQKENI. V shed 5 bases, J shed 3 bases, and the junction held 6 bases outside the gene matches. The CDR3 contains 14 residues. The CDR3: CASSSTGLDTEAFF. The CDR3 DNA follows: TGTGCCAGCTCATCGACAGGGTTGGACACTGAAGCTTTCTTT.

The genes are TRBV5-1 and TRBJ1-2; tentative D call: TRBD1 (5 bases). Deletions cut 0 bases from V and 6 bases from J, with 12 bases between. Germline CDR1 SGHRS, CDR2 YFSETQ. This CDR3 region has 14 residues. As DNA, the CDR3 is TGCGCCAGCAGCTTGGAAGGGGTATTGGATGGCTACACCTTC. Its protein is CASSLEGVLDGYTF.

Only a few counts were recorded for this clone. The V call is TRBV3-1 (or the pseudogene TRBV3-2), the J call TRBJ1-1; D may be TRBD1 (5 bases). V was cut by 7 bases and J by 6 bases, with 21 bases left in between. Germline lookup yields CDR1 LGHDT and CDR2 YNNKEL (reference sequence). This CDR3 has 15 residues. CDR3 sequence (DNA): TGTGCCAGCATTCCCAACGTGGGGGGGGACGCTGAAGCTTTCTTT. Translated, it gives CASIPNVGGDAEAFF.

The CDR3 protein is CASSDRDRVFF. In DNA form, the CDR3 reads TGTGCCAGCAGTGACCGGGACAGGGTGTTCTTC. The V and J genes are TRBV9 and TRBJ2-1; TRBD1 matches 9 bases. V was pared by 5 bases and J by 15 bases, with 6 bases of the junction left unmatched. There are 11 residues in the CDR3. Germline CDR1 is SGDLS and CDR2 is YYNGEE.

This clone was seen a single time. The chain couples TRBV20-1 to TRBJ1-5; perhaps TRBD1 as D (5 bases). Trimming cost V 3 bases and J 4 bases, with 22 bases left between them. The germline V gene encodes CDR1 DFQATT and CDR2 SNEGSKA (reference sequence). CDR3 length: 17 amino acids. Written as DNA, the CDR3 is TGCAGTGCTAGTTGGGGCGGCGGGAACACCCCGAATCAGCCCCAGCATTTT. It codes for CSASWGGGNTPNQPQHF.